This T cell receptor (beta chain) derives from a study of glioma-infiltrating T cells after dendritic cell vaccination. On the study more broadly: Glioblastoma patients came from Phase I and II dendritic cell vaccination trials. Whole-study results and caveats: Only a small number of patients had complete blood and tumor samples.

TCRB CDR3 was amplified from 2 ug genomic DNA or less. Generated by immunoSEQ multiplex PCR, the TCRdb table keeps only in-frame clones and is missing some. Here the sample spans tens of thousands of clones, over 75% being singletons. Remarks on this clone: Its antigen is undetermined.

Stated time point: after dendritic cell vaccination, including at tumor progression/relapse. Isocitrate dehydrogenase mutation was absent in all glioblastoma patients. This sample comprised blood, obtained after dendritic cell vaccination. The receptor comes from a human donor with glioblastoma.

In DNA form, the CDR3 reads TGTGCCAGCAGTGAAGACCTGGAGGGCGAGGAGCTGTTTTTT. This encodes CASSEDLEGEELFF. The genes are TRBV6-5 and TRBJ2-2; D might be TRBD2 (6 bases). The CDR3 runs to 14 residues. Germline values: CDR1 MNHEY, CDR2 SVGAGI. V lost 5 bases to trimming and J lost 10 bases, with 17 bases between them.